This TCR beta chain was captured by sequencing in a study of control samples from healthy donors and cancer patients. Assay used: immunoSEQ multiplex PCR; TCRdb lists only in-frame clones, some missing. The sample holds 90,000 to 150,000 clones, around nine tenths seen once. The V end was cut by 2 bases, the J end by 2 bases, with 8 bases between. CDR1 is LGHDT, CDR2 YNNKEL, per germline (reference sequence). The CDR3 is 14 residues long. The V call is TRBV3-1 (or the pseudogene TRBV3-2), the J call TRBJ2-3; D remains ambiguous. This clonotype was obtained from a man aged 25-40 years in good health. Sequenced: blood. CDR3 DNA sequence: TGTGCCAGCAGCCAATTCGGTGACACAGATACGCAGTATTTT. Protein: CASSQFGDTDTQYF.